These 10 T cell receptor beta chains share one sample of origin, sequenced in a study of control samples from healthy donors and cancer patients. Data came from immunoSEQ multiplex PCR; TCRdb stores just in-frame clones and leaves some out. The profile shows 350,000 to 450,000 clones, approximately 90% of them singletons. Sequenced sample: PBMCs. Receptor source: a man between 35 and 55 years old with head and neck cancer.

This chain links TRBV4-1 with TRBJ2-3; D is perhaps TRBD1 (6 bases). The V and J ends lost 0 bases and 0 bases respectively, with 13 bases between them. The germline CDR1 and CDR2 sequences are MGHRA and YSYEKL. The CDR3 has 17 residues. The CDR3 coding sequence is TGCGCCAGCAGCCAAGAGGGACACATGCCTAGCACAGATACGCAGTATTTT. This gives the protein CASSQEGHMPSTDTQYF.

Turning to this clone: The same CDR3 also results from other DNA sequences found in this sample. This chain uses TRBV19 with TRBJ2-3; 7 nucleotides agree with TRBD1. Looked up from germline, CDR1 is LNHDA and CDR2 is SQIVND (reference sequence). This CDR3 region has 14 residues. V trimming: 5 bases; J trimming: 3 bases; junction bases outside the gene matches: 5. As DNA, the CDR3 is TGTGCCAGTAGTCTTACAGGGGCGACAGATACGCAGTATTTT. Translated, it gives CASSLTGATDTQYF.

V usage is TRBV29-1 and J usage is TRBJ1-2; perhaps TRBD1 as D (6 bases). CDR1 SQVTM and CDR2 ANQGSEA come from the germline V gene. This CDR3 region has 13 residues. Trimming took 6 bases from V and 3 from J, leaving 14 bases between them. The CDR3: CSVRGGADYGYTF. The CDR3 DNA reads TGCAGCGTGCGCGGGGGCGCAGACTATGGCTACACCTTC. The full variable domain, completed using reference TRBV29-1 and TRBJ1-2, is SAVISQKPSRDICQRGTSLTIQCQVDSQVTMMFWYRQQPGQSLTLIATANQGSEATYESGFVIDKFPISRPNLTFSTLTVSNMSPEDSSIYLCSVRGGADYGYTFGSGTRLTVV.

V usage is TRBV12-3 or TRBV12-4 and J usage is TRBJ2-3; no firm D call. The CDR3 has 11 residues. Trimming shortened V by 2 bases and J by 6 bases, and 3 bases separated the two germline ends. CDR3: CASSLLDTQYF. The CDR3 region has the DNA TGTGCCAGCAGTTTACTTGATACGCAGTATTTT.

The chain combines TRBV11-2 with TRBJ2-3; D uncertain. This CDR3 contains 15 residues. Trimming took off 2 bases at V and 0 bases at J, with 9 bases between the two ends. CDR1 SGHAT and CDR2 FQNNGV come from the germline V gene. The CDR3: CASSLWSGSTDTQYF. In DNA, the CDR3 is TGTGCCAGCAGCTTATGGTCCGGTAGCACAGATACGCAGTATTTT. Supplemented by reference TRBV11-2 and TRBJ2-3, the full variable domain reads EAGVAQSPRYKIIEKRQSVAFWCNPISGHATLYWYQQILGQGPKLLIQFQNNGVVDDSQLPKDRFSAERLKGVDSTLKIQPAKLEDSAVYLCASSLWSGSTDTQYFGPGTRLTVL.

The chain has TRBV25-1 and TRBJ2-7; no clear D. This CDR3 region has 10 residues. The germline CDR1 and CDR2 sequences are MGHDK and SYGVNS. The ends were cut back, 4 bases at V and 7 bases at J, with 5 bases in the middle. The CDR3 sequence: CASSAGEQYF. In DNA, the CDR3 is TGTGCCAGCAGTGCAGGAGAGCAGTACTTC.

The V and J genes are TRBV6-1 and TRBJ2-7; the match to TRBD2 covers 7 bases. V was clipped by 2 bases and J by 3 bases; unmatched bases: 13. CDR1 and CDR2 (germline): MNHNS, SASEGT. This CDR3 comprises 17 residues. CDR3 sequence reads: CASSERDWGLRVYEQYF. The CDR3 region has the DNA TGTGCCAGCAGTGAACGGGACTGGGGACTAAGAGTCTACGAGCAGTACTTC.

This chain connects TRBV28 to TRBJ1-2; D remains ambiguous. From germline, CDR1 is MDHEN and CDR2 SYDVKM. The CDR3 has 16 residues. V shed 5 bases and J shed 2 bases, with 18 bases lying between them. CDR3 in amino acids: CASSQLAKGSNYGYTF. The CDR3 nucleotides are TGTGCCAGCAGTCAACTTGCCAAAGGGTCCAACTATGGCTACACCTTC.

V is TRBV25-1 and J is TRBJ1-2; TRBD1 might be the D (6 bases). The CDR3 spans 13 residues. V lost 6 bases and J 5 bases, leaving 13 bases between the germline ends. CDR1 and CDR2 from the germline V gene are MGHDK and SYGVNS. CDR3 loop: CASRQGRSYGYTF. CDR3 bases: TGTGCCAGCAGACAGGGAAGGTCTTATGGCTACACCTTC.

The chain has TRBV5-5 and TRBJ2-1, with TRBD2 matching over 11 bases. The germline CDR1 and CDR2 sequences are SGHKS and YYEKEE (reference sequence). The CDR3 is made up of 14 amino acids. V shed 5 bases and J 4 bases; nucleotides not matched to a gene: 2. The CDR3 is CASRTSGGYNEQFF. CDR3 sequence (DNA): TGTGCCAGCAGAACTAGCGGGGGTTACAATGAGCAGTTCTTC. Full variable domain (rest looked up from reference TRBV5-5 and TRBJ2-1): DAGVTQSPTHLIKTRGQQVTLRCSPISGHKSVSWYQQVLGQGPQFIFQYYEKEERGRGNFPDRFSARQFPNYSSELNVNALLLGDSALYLCASRTSGGYNEQFFGPGTRLTVL.